Below, 12 T cell receptor beta chains from the same sample are listed, as sequenced in a study of blood T cell repertoires in COVID-19. Assay: immunoSEQ multiplex PCR; the TCRdb copy retains only in-frame clones and omits some. Of 140,000 or so clones in the sample, 80% to 90% were seen once. Source material: peripheral blood. These receptors were collected from a woman aged 50 to 60 with acute or convalescent COVID-19.

The rearrangement links TRBV2 to TRBJ1-1; perhaps TRBD1 as D (6 bases). Between the trimmed V and J ends, which lost 5 bases and 9 bases, there was a span of 16 bases. Germline lookup yields CDR1 SNHLY and CDR2 FYNNEI. This CDR3 spans 13 amino acids. The CDR3 bases are TGTGCCAGCAGTCCCCTCCGGGACATTAAAGCTTTCTTT. Translating gives CASSPLRDIKAFF.

This chain links TRBV2 with TRBJ1-2, with D possibly being TRBD1 (6 bases). The CDR3 consists of 15 residues. V was shortened by 2 bases and J by 2 bases, with 12 bases between the two germline ends. Germline values: CDR1 SNHLY, CDR2 FYNNEI. The chain's CDR3 is CASSELGARNYGYTF. For the CDR3, the DNA is TGTGCCAGCAGTGAACTGGGGGCCCGGAACTATGGCTACACCTTC.

The chain links TRBV5-1 to TRBJ2-5; D may be TRBD2 (6 bases). There are 16 residues in the CDR3. Trimming cost V 0 bases and J 0 bases, with 12 bases left between them. The germline CDR1 and CDR2 sequences are SGHRS and YFSETQ. The CDR3 sequence: CASSLGASAYQETQYF. CDR3 coding DNA: TGCGCCAGCAGCTTGGGGGCTAGCGCGTACCAAGAGACCCAGTACTTC.

V gene TRBV27 combines with J gene TRBJ1-1; 8 nucleotides agree with TRBD1. This CDR3 is 13 amino acids long. After removal of 3 bases from V and 8 bases from J, the junction contained 5 bases not matched to a gene. Germline values: CDR1 MNHEY, CDR2 SMNVEV (reference sequence). CDR3 protein: CASSFGTGREAFF. CDR3 in DNA: TGTGCCAGCAGTTTCGGGACAGGACGGGAAGCTTTCTTT.

The chain is built from TRBV2 and TRBJ1-1; D call uncertain. Between the trimmed V and J ends, which lost 7 bases and 4 bases, there was a span of 16 bases. Germline values: CDR1 SNHLY, CDR2 FYNNEI. This CDR3 is built from 14 residues. The CDR3 sequence is CASTEMVIGTEAFF. In DNA form, the CDR3 reads TGTGCCAGCACCGAGATGGTTATCGGCACTGAAGCTTTCTTT.

The CDR3 DNA reads as TGTGCCAGCAGTCCCTGGGGGCGCGGAGCCGGGGAGCTGTTTTTT. This gives the protein CASSPWGRGAGELFF. V usage is TRBV6-5 and J usage is TRBJ2-2; TRBD1 is a possible D gene (6 bases). The V end was cut by 5 bases, the J end by 6 bases, with 16 bases between. Germline V gene lookup returns CDR1 MNHEY and CDR2 SVGAGI. The CDR3 is 15 residues long.

J is TRBJ2-3 and V is TRBV28; 7 bases align to TRBD2. The trim removed 6 bases at V and 1 base at J, leaving 7 bases unmatched. Germline CDR1 and CDR2: MDHEN and SYDVKM. The CDR3 consists of 15 residues. The CDR3: CASRLGTTGTDTQYF. In nucleotides, the CDR3 is TGTGCCAGCAGACTAGGGACTACAGGCACAGATACGCAGTATTTT. Looking up the rest from reference TRBV28 and TRBJ2-3 gives the full variable domain: DVKVTQSSRYLVKRTGEKVFLECVQDMDHENMFWYRQDPGLGLRLIYFSYDVKMKEKGDIPEGYSVSREKKERFSLILESASTNQTSMYLCASRLGTTGTDTQYFGPGTRLTVL.

V is TRBV2 and J is TRBJ1-1; D perhaps matches TRBD1 (5 bases). V lost 7 bases and J lost 0, with 9 bases in between. This CDR3 has 13 residues. Germline lookup yields CDR1 SNHLY and CDR2 FYNNEI. The CDR3 region has the DNA TGTGCCAGCAAGACAGCGATGAACACTGAAGCTTTCTTT. Translation gives CASKTAMNTEAFF.

The table lists this clone with a count of one. This rearrangement joins TRBV12-3 or TRBV12-4 to TRBJ1-2; no clear D gene. The V end was cut by 5 bases, the J end by 1 base, with 8 bases between. The CDR3 covers 13 residues. CDR3: CASSTDLNYGYTF. CDR3 nucleotides: TGTGCCAGCAGTACTGATCTTAACTATGGCTACACCTTC.

This clone was seen more than once but under ten times. The chain joins TRBV28 to TRBJ2-7; the match to TRBD2 covers 10 bases. Unmatched junction bases numbered 5, after V lost 7 bases and J lost 2 bases. This CDR3 region has 14 residues. The V gene's germline CDR1 is MDHEN and CDR2 SYDVKM. The CDR3 is CASTVAGGTYEQYF. CDR3 DNA sequence: TGTGCCAGCACTGTAGCGGGGGGAACCTACGAGCAGTACTTC.

The chain uses TRBV6-5 and TRBJ1-1; maybe TRBD1 (5 bases). V was shortened by 6 bases and J by 7 bases, with 15 bases between the two germline ends. Germline CDR1 and CDR2: MNHEY and SVGAGI. This CDR3 spans 13 amino acids. The DNA for the CDR3 is TGTGCCAGCAGATACCCCGGGGGGATTGAAGCTTTCTTT. Amino acids: CASRYPGGIEAFF.

The chain links TRBV7-8 to TRBJ2-1; 7 nucleotides align to TRBD1. CDR3 size: 13 residues. With 5 bases clipped from V and 12 bases from J, the junction kept 10 bases outside the gene matches. Germline values: CDR1 SGHVS, CDR2 FQNEAQ. The CDR3: CASSGRDSHGQFF. CDR3 coding DNA: TGTGCCAGCAGCGGACGGGACAGCCACGGGCAGTTCTTC.